One sample yielded the 13 T cell receptor beta chains listed below, sequenced in a study of T cell responses to AZD1222 COVID-19 vaccine. This table comes from immunoSEQ multiplex PCR, and its TCRdb copy is limited to in-frame clones, with some not included. The repertoire holds about 39,000 clones, with approximately 88% as singletons. Material: peripheral blood, obtained 28 days after the second AZD1222 dose. These receptors all stem from an adult who received the AZD1222 COVID-19 vaccine.

The rearrangement joins TRBV2 to TRBJ1-5, with D tentatively TRBD1 (5 bases). CDR3 size: 13 residues. Trimming pared 8 bases from V and 3 bases from J, leaving 11 bases between. Germline-derived CDR1 and CDR2 are SNHLY and FYNNEI. The CDR3 region has the DNA TGTGCCAGCCAACAGGAAAACAATCAGCCCCAGCATTTT. Protein sequence: CASQQENNQPQHF.

The chain joins TRBV5-6 to TRBJ2-5; 8 nucleotides align to TRBD1. Germline V CDR1 and CDR2: SGHDT, YYEEEE. V was pared by 4 bases and J by 4 bases, with 6 bases of the junction left unmatched. This CDR3 is 14 amino acids long. CDR3 in DNA: TGTGCCAGCAGCAAAAGCACAGGGGGAGAGACCCAGTACTTC. Its translation is CASSKSTGGETQYF.

The sample holds one count of this clone. The CDR3 DNA is TGTGCCAGCAGCCCTCTTGGCCCGGGACAGATGAACACCGGGGAGCTGTTTTTT. Translating it yields CASSPLGPGQMNTGELFF. The chain couples TRBV4-2 to TRBJ2-2; 7 nucleotides match TRBD1. Germline CDR1 LGHNA, CDR2 YNFKEQ. This CDR3 has 18 amino acids. V trimming: 4 bases; J trimming: 1 base; junction bases outside the gene matches: 12.

The genes are TRBV7-9 and TRBJ1-1, with D possibly matching TRBD1 (5 bases). CDR1 is SEHNR and CDR2 is FQNEAQ in the germline V gene (reference sequence). Trimming took off 7 bases at V and 3 bases at J, with 15 bases between the two ends. This CDR3 region has 14 residues. CDR3 sequence reads: CASTLQSGDTEAFF. The CDR3 DNA reads TGTGCCAGCACCCTTCAATCGGGGGACACTGAAGCTTTCTTT.

The chain is built from TRBV19 and TRBJ1-2; D gene uncertain. Trimming pared 3 bases from V and 1 base from J, leaving 6 bases between. The CDR3 sequence is 13 residues long. CDR1 and CDR2 from the germline V gene are LNHDA and SQIVND (reference sequence). The DNA of the CDR3 is TGTGCCAGTAGTATTTGGGGTAACTATGGCTACACCTTC. This codes for CASSIWGNYGYTF.

The V gene is TRBV5-1, the J gene TRBJ1-6; TRBD1 is a possible D gene (5 bases). Germline CDR1 reads SGHRS; CDR2 reads YFSETQ. The CDR3 length is 17 residues. The V end was cut by 4 bases, the J end by 5 bases, with 19 bases between. The CDR3 region is CASSPGADLGNNSPLHF. CDR3 nucleotide sequence: TGCGCCAGCAGCCCCGGGGCAGACCTAGGGAATAATTCACCCCTCCACTTT.

The chain has TRBV19 and TRBJ2-7, with TRBD2 as a possible D gene (6 bases). This CDR3 has 13 residues. V lost 8 bases to trimming and J lost 4 bases, with 15 bases between them. In germline, CDR1 is LNHDA, CDR2 SQIVND (reference sequence). CDR3 loop: CASGPGRKYEQYF. CDR3 bases: TGTGCCAGTGGCCCCGGGAGAAAGTACGAGCAGTACTTC.

This clone has more than one count but fewer than ten. This sequence joins TRBV2 and TRBJ2-2, with no clear D. The CDR3 consists of 13 residues. Germline assignment: CDR1 SNHLY and CDR2 FYNNEI. V gave up 2 bases and J gave up 4 bases, with 5 bases separating them. The CDR3 loop is CASSESFTGELFF. Here the CDR3 DNA reads TGTGCCAGCAGTGAATCCTTCACCGGGGAGCTGTTTTTT.

The chain has TRBV6-5 and TRBJ1-1, with D perhaps TRBD1 (5 bases). This CDR3 spans 13 amino acids. V dropped 11 bases and J dropped 1 base, with 14 bases sitting between them. CDR1 is MNHEY, CDR2 SVGAGI, per germline. CDR3 protein: CASGARTNTEAFF. Written as DNA, the CDR3 is TGTGCCTCTGGGGCCCGGACGAACACTGAAGCTTTCTTT.

J is TRBJ2-7 and V is TRBV6-5; D remains unclear. V was pared by 5 bases and J by 1 base, with 6 bases between. The CDR3 has 12 amino acids. Germline V gene sequence: CDR1 MNHEY, CDR2 SVGAGI. CDR3 DNA: TGTGCCAGCAGTAGTGTTTCCTACGAGCAGTACTTC. It yields the protein CASSSVSYEQYF.

This chain links TRBV2 with TRBJ1-1; a weak D match, TRBD1 (6 bases). CDR3 length equals 14 residues. Trimming stripped 6 bases from V and 5 bases from J, with 16 bases between. The germline V gene has CDR1 SNHLY and CDR2 FYNNEI. CDR3: CASSTMGGETEAFF. CDR3 sequence (DNA): TGTGCCAGCAGCACTATGGGGGGCGAAACTGAAGCTTTCTTT.

CDR3 sequence: CASSLVTGTYNEQFF. The CDR3, as DNA: TGTGCCAGCAGCTTGGTGACAGGGACATACAATGAGCAGTTCTTC. V is TRBV5-6 and J is TRBJ2-1; 7 bases fit TRBD1. CDR1 is SGHDT, CDR2 YYEEEE, per germline. This CDR3 is 15 amino acids long. Unmatched junction bases numbered 4, after V lost 0 bases and J lost 4 bases.

Regarding this clone: The germline gene is not matched at one end of the junction; a read error may be the cause. The chain recombines TRBV5-1 with TRBJ1-1; no clear D. This CDR3 spans 12 amino acids. Germline CDR1 reads SGHRS; CDR2 reads YFSETQ. The CDR3 loop is CASSAGNIEAFF. In DNA, the CDR3 is TGCGCCAGCAGCGCCGGTAACATTGAAGCTTTCTTT.